The rows below give T cell receptor beta chains drawn from one sample of a study of shared clonotypes between healthy human individuals. Libraries were prepared by immunoSEQ multiplex PCR; TCRdb keeps only in-frame clonotypes and omits some of them. The profile shows over 95,000 clones, about 70% of them singletons. Sequenced sample: memory CD8+ T cells sorted from blood. These receptors all come from a woman in her 30s in good health. The CDR3 runs from the conserved cysteine through the conserved F or W. D genes are given only for firm matches. Clone sizes are given selectively: once, few, many, or a class where the clone is expanded.

j_gene,abundance,v_gene,len,d_gene,CDR3aa,CDR3nt
TRBJ2-1,few,TRBV25-1,14,.,CASSEPDTLDEQFF,TGTGCCAGCAGTGAACCGGATACTCTGGATGAGCAGTTCTTC
TRBJ2-7,.,TRBV29-1,14,.,CSVESGTVGYEQYF,TGCAGCGTTGAGTCCGGAACGGTGGGGTACGAGCAGTACTTC
TRBJ2-3,.,TRBV29-1,16,.,CSVVPSLQGSTDTQYF,TGCAGCGTTGTCCCCTCCTTGCAGGGCAGCACAGATACGCAGTATTTT
TRBJ2-3,.,TRBV4-2,16,TRBD2,CASSQDGASGSDTQYF,TGTGCCAGCAGCCAAGATGGGGCTAGCGGGAGTGATACGCAGTATTTT
TRBJ2-1,.,TRBV5-4,12,.,CASSLLDNEQFF,TGTGCCAGCAGCTTGTTGGACAATGAGCAGTTCTTC
TRBJ2-5,.,TRBV5-4,15,TRBD2,CASSLVASGSQGQYF,TGTGCCAGCAGCTTGGTGGCTAGCGGGAGTCAGGGCCAGTACTTC
TRBJ1-2,.,TRBV27,14,TRBD1,CASSPGQGNYGYTF,TGTGCCAGCAGTCCGGGACAGGGGAACTATGGCTACACCTTC
TRBJ1-1,.,TRBV7-6,14,.,CASSLAGKGTEAFF,TGTGCCAGCAGCTTAGCAGGGAAGGGGACTGAAGCTTTCTTT
TRBJ2-1,.,TRBV5-1,13,.,CASSTARRDEQFF,TGCGCCAGCAGCACTGCTAGGAGGGATGAGCAGTTCTTC
TRBJ2-7,.,TRBV28,14,TRBD1,CATSPTRDRARQYF,TGTGCCACCTCACCCACCCGGGACAGGGCCCGGCAGTACTTC
TRBJ2-7,.,TRBV28,14,.,CASSITGAAGEQYF,TGTGCCAGCAGTATCACCGGGGCCGCAGGTGAGCAGTACTTC